This T cell receptor beta chain was sequenced for a study of T-cell memory formation after mild COVID-19 (dated by TCRdb to 2020 to 2023). Regarding the complete study: TCR sequence clusters from the two donors were largely donor specific. In a couple of donors, T-cell clones that expanded and contracted after mild COVID-19 were followed by sequencing TCRalpha and TCRbeta repertoires longitudinally. Two young, previously healthy adult volunteers, one female and one male, were included in the cohort. General findings and caveats noted by the study authors: Some responding clones were detected in pre-infection memory, which suggested that pre-existing cross-reactive memory T cells had joined the SARS-CoV-2 response. From day 15 to 85, contracting clones showed balanced CD4/CD8 phenotypes, whereas a second wave of clones that expanded from day 15 to 37 leaned towards CD4+. Only a couple of mild cases were covered by the study, and larger cohorts that include severe cases with pre-infection samples were considered necessary. SARS-CoV-2 specificity of the second-wave clones peaking on day 37 was not confirmed. Contracting CD4+ clones were found mainly in CM and EM memory subsets, while CD8+ clones were enriched in EMRA.

Sequencing relied on an Illumina NovaSeq 6000. TCRalpha and TCRbeta cDNA libraries were constructed by 5'RACE with constant-segment primers, with sample barcodes and unique molecular identifiers being introduced. Trizol reagent was used to extract RNA from every sample. Libraries were amplified in two PCR steps, with a second sample barcode and Illumina TruSeq adapters added in the second step. The libraries were sequenced on an Illumina NovaSeq using 2 x 150 bp paired-end reads. The paper's data handling went like this. The reads were demultiplexed and collapsed into UMI-guided consensus sequences using migec v1.2.7. With mixcr v2.1.11, UMI consensuses were aligned to TRA and TRB V and J templates and assembled into clonotypes. A clonotype was counted as expanded or contracted only if both edgeR and NoisET called the change significant, with noise models trained on biological replicates. For edgeR calls, the thresholds were a false discovery rate-adjusted p below 0.01 and a log2 fold-change of 1. As an exploratory analysis of dynamics, PCA with hierarchical clustering was applied to max-normalized trajectories of the 1000 most abundant clonotypes. Separately sequenced CD4+ and CD8+ repertoires were used to assign a CD4 or CD8 phenotype to each responding clone. The public reads were run again by TCRdb, first through fastp at Q25 and then through MiXCR, and only productive beta chains were kept. Identical CDR3 protein sequences are pooled into one entry, listed with their most common genes and DNA. It is TCRdb's table, rather than the study itself, that gives the V and J calls and clone size. The sample table contains about 430,000 distinct CDR3 sequences; only one count was recorded for approximately 24% of them. The ten largest clones add up to roughly 8.9% of the sample.

Ficoll-Paque density gradient centrifugation was the method used to isolate PBMCs. In regard to this clonotype: What antigen it recognizes has not been identified. Base qualities are missing; no much larger clone stands one base away.

This TCR came from an adult woman who had mild COVID-19 (a few samples of this study predate the infection). The sample titles of this study are shuffled in the database, so cell type and time point are left out; the donor was told from shared clones. Sequencing was carried out using PBMCs or a T cell subset sorted from them (not recorded which).

The nucleotides read TGTGCCAGCAGCAACACGGCCCTGGGAGGAAACACCATATATTTT. It translates to CASSNTALGGNTIYF. The rearranged chain carries TRBV7-9 and TRBJ1-3; a confident D gene designation cannot be given. CDR1 and CDR2, per the germline V gene (reference sequence), are SEHNR and FQNEAQ. Deletion took 5 bases off V and 4 bases off J, with a span of 15 bases between the germline ends. Its CDR3 holds 15 amino acids, cysteine through phenylalanine. The only DNA kept is the CDR3, 45 bases in frame from the first base.